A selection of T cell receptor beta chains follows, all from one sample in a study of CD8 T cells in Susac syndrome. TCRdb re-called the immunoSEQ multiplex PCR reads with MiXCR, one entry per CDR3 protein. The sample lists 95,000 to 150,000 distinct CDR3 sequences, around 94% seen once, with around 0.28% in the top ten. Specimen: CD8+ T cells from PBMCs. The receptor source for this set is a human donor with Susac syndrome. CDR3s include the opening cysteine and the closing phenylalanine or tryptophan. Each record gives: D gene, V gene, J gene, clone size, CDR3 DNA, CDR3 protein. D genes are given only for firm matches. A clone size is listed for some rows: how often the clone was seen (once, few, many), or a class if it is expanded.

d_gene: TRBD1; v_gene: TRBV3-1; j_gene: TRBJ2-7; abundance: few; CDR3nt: TGTGCCAGTAGTCCCGGGACAGGAGGCTCCTACGAGCAGTACTTC; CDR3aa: CASSPGTGGSYEQYF
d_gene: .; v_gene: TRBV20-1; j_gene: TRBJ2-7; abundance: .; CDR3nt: TGCAGTGCTAGGAGCGGACCGGAGCAGTACTTC; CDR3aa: CSARSGPEQYF
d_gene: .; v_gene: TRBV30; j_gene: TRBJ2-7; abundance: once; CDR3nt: TGTGCCTGGAGTGTGGTGCCCTACGAGCAGTACTTC; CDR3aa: CAWSVVPYEQYF
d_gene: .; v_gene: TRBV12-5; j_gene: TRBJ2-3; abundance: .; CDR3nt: TGTGCTAGTGGTTCCGACGGATTCACAGATACGCAGTATTTT; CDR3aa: CASGSDGFTDTQYF
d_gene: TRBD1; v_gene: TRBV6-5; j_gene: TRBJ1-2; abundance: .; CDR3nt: TGTGCCAGCAGTTCCCCTTGGACAGGGGTCGTGGGGGGCTACACCTTC; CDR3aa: CASSSPWTGVVGGYTF
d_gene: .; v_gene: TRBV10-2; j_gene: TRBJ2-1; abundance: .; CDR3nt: TGCGCCACCGCTGACGGGGCCCCCTACAATGAGCAGTTCTTC; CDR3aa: CATADGAPYNEQFF
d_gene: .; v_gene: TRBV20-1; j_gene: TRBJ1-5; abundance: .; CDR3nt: TGCAGTGCTTGCGACTCCCCGGGGAGCAATCAGCCCCAGCATTTT; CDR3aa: CSACDSPGSNQPQHF
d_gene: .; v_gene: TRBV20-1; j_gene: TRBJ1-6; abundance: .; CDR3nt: TGCAGTGCTAGAGGTGGAGATTCATCGAATCATAATTCACCCCTCCACTTT; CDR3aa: CSARGGDSSNHNSPLHF
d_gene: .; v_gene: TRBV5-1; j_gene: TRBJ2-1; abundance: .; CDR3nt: TGCGCCAGCAGCTGGCAGGGGAGTGAGCAGTTCTTC; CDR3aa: CASSWQGSEQFF
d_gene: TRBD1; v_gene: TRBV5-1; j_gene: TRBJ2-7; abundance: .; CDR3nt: TGCGCCAGCAGCTGGACAGGGTTAGGTTCCTACGAGCAGTACTTC; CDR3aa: CASSWTGLGSYEQYF
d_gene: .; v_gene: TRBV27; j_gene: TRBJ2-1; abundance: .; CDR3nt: TGTGCCAGCAGTTCAGGCGGAAGTGTTGAGCAGTTCTTC; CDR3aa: CASSSGGSVEQFF
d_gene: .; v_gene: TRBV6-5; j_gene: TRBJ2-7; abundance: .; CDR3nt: TGTGCCAGCTCGGGGGCGCCTAACGAGCAGTACTTC; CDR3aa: CASSGAPNEQYF
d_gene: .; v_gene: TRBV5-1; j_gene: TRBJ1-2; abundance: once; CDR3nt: TGCGCCAGCAGCTTGGACAGGGTCGGCTACACCTTC; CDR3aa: CASSLDRVGYTF
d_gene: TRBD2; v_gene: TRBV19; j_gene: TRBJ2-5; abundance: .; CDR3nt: TGTGCCAGTAGTCAGTATATAGCGGGGCAAGAGACCCAGTACTTC; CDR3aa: CASSQYIAGQETQYF
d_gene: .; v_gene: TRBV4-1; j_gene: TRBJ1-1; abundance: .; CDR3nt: TGCGCCAGCAGCCAAGAGTCCCAAGATTTTGAAGCTTTCTTT; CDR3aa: CASSQESQDFEAFF
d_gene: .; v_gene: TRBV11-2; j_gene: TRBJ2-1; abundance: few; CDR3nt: TGTGCCAGCAGCTTAGCTTACAATGAGCAGTTCTTC; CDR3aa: CASSLAYNEQFF
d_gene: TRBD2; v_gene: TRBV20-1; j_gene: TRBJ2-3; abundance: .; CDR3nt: TGCAGTGCTAGAAGTTTATCGGCTAGCGGGGGTGAGAGCACAGATACGCAGTATTTT; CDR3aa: CSARSLSASGGESTDTQYF
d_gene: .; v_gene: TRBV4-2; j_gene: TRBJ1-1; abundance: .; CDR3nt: TGTGCCAGCAGCCAAGGGGAGAACACTGAAGCTTTCTTT; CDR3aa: CASSQGENTEAFF
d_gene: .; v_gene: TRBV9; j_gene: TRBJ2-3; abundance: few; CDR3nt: TGTGCCAGCAGCCAGGACAGCACAGATACGCAGTATTTT; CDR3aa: CASSQDSTDTQYF
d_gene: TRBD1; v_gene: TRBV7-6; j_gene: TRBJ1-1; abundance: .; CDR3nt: TGTGCCAGCAGCATACCGGGACAGACTGAAGCTTTCTTT; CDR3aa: CASSIPGQTEAFF
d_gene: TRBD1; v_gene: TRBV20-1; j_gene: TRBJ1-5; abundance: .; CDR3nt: TGCAGTGCTAGAGAAATAGCGACAGGGGGTCTAAATCAGCCCCAGCATTTT; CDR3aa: CSAREIATGGLNQPQHF
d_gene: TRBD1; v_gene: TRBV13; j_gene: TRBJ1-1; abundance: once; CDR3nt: TGTGCCAGCAGCTCGCGAACAGGGGAGGTTTCTGTTGAAGCTTTCTTT; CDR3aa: CASSSRTGEVSVEAFF
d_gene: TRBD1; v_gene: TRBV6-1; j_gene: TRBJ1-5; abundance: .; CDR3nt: TGTGCCAGCAGTCCAGGGGGGCTCAATCAGCCCCAGCATTTT; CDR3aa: CASSPGGLNQPQHF
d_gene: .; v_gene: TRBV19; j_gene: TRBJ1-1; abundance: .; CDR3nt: TGTGCCAGTAGTCCCGCCAACCCCGGGAACACTGAAGCTTTCTTT; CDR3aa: CASSPANPGNTEAFF
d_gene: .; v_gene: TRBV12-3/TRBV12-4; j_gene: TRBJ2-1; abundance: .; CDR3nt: TGTGCCAGCAGTTTATGGGTACATGAGCAGTTCTTC; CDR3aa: CASSLWVHEQFF
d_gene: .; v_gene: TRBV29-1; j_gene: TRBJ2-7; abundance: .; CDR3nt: TGCAGCGTTGCGGACATCTACGAGCAGTACTTC; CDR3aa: CSVADIYEQYF
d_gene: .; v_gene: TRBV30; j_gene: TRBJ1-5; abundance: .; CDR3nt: TGTGCCCCTGGAGGGGAGGTAACGAGAAAGGATCAGCCCCAGCATTTT; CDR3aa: CAPGGEVTRKDQPQHF
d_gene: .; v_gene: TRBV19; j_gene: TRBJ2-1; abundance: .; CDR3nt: TGTGCCAGTAGTATAGGGGCAGGGGACGGCAATGAGCAGTTCTTC; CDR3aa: CASSIGAGDGNEQFF
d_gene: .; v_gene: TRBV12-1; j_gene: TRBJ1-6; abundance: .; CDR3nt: TGTGCCAGCAGCTTTTGGACACCCATTGATTCACCCCTCCACTTT; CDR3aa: CASSFWTPIDSPLHF
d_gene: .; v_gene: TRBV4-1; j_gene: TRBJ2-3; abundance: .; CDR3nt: TGCGCCAGCAGCCAAGTCGGCGAGGTGGGGCAGTATTTT; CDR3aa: CASSQVGEVGQYF
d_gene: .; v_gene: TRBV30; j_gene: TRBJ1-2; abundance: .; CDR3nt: TGTGCCTGGAGTGTTGAGGGACAATGGGGCTACACCTTC; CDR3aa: CAWSVEGQWGYTF
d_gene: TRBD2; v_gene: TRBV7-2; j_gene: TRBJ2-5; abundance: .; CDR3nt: TGTGCCAGCAGGAAGACTAGCGGGATCCAAGAGACCCAGTACTTC; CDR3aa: CASRKTSGIQETQYF
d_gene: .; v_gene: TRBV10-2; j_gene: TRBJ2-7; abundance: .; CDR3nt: TGCGCCAGCAGTGAGAGCAGGGGAAACTCCTACGAGCAGTACTTC; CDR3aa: CASSESRGNSYEQYF
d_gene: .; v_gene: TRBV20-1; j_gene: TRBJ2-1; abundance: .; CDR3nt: TGCAGTGCCCTAGGGGTGGCGGGGGCATACAATGAGCAGTTCTTC; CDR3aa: CSALGVAGAYNEQFF
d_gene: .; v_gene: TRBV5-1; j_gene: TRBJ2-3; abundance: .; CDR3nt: TGCGCCAGCAGCTTGGTGGGACATACCACAGATACGCAGTATTTT; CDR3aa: CASSLVGHTTDTQYF
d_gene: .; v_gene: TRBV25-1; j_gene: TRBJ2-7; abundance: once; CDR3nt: TGTGCCAGCAGAGCCTTAAGAGGTATCGAGCAGTACTTC; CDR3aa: CASRALRGIEQYF
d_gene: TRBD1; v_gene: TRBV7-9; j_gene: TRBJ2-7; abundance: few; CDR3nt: TGTGCCAGCAGCTTCCCGACAGGGATAGGGAGTTCCTACGAGCAGTACTTC; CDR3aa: CASSFPTGIGSSYEQYF
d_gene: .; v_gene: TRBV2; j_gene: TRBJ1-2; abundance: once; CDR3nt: TGTGCCAGCAGTGCTACCCTCCCGGGGAACTATGGCTACACCTTC; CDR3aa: CASSATLPGNYGYTF
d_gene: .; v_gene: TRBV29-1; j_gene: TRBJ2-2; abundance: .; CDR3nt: TGCAGCGTTGTTTTCAGGGAGAACACCGGGGAGCTGTTTTTT; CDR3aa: CSVVFRENTGELFF
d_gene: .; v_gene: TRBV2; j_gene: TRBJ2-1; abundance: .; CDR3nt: TGTGCCAGCATGGCAGCCTACAATGAGCAGTTCTTC; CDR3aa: CASMAAYNEQFF
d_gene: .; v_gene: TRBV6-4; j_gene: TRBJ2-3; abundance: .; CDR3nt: TGTGCCAGCAGTTTTTATAGCCCGGATACGCAGTATTTT; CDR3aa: CASSFYSPDTQYF
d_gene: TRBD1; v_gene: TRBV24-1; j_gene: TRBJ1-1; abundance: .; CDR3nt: TGTGCCACCAGTGCTCAGACAGGGGTTTTAACTGAAGCTTTCTTT; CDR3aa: CATSAQTGVLTEAFF
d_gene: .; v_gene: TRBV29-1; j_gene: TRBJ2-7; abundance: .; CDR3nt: TGCAGCGTTGGTCCGGGGCTAAACCACGAGCAGTACTTC; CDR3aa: CSVGPGLNHEQYF
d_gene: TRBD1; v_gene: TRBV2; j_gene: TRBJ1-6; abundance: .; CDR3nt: TGTGCCAGCAGTCGGGACAGGGTTTCACCCCTCCACTTT; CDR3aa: CASSRDRVSPLHF
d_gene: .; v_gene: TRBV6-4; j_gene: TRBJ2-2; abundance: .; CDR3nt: TGTGCCAGCAGGGACGGAACGACCGGGGAGCTGTTTTTT; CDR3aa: CASRDGTTGELFF
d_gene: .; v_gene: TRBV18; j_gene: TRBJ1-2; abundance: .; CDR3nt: TGTGCCAGCTCACCACAGCCGGATGGCTACACCTTC; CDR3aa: CASSPQPDGYTF